This T cell receptor beta chain came from a study of T-cell reconstitution after alpha-beta-depleted transplantation in children. The library targeted TCRbeta and was prepared with unique molecular identifiers. TCRdb ran MiXCR on the PCR reads and lists one entry per CDR3 protein. Of 250,000 to 300,000 distinct CDR3 sequences in the sample, 6.5% to 9% were seen once. Broader study findings: Surviving recipient T cells and thymic progenitors underlay high day-60 TCRbeta diversity in some patients. T-cell numbers and diversity, one year after transplant, stemmed largely from T cells that were newly produced. Approximately two months post-transplant, alpha-beta T cells reportedly originated from several hundred expanded graft clones.

V lost 1 base, J lost 1 base, and 13 bases lay in between. The CDR3 is made up of 16 amino acids. Germline values: CDR1 MNHEY, CDR2 SVGEGT. This clonotype has ten or more counts. Its antigen is still unknown. The receptor was isolated from a female patient between 2 and 10 years old who had a stem cell transplant for Fanconi anemia, so the T cells may come from the graft donor. This sample comprised peripheral blood, obtained 360 days after TCRalphabeta/CD19-depleted stem cell transplant. The chain combines TRBV6-2 or TRBV6-3 with TRBJ1-2, with D perhaps TRBD1 (6 bases). CDR3 sequence reads: CASSYWDITNNYGYTF. CDR3 sequence (DNA): TGTGCCAGCAGTTACTGGGACATCACAAATAACTATGGCTACACCTTC.